This T cell receptor (beta chain) was captured by sequencing in a study of cytomegalovirus exposure and HLA in healthy donors. Study-level points and caveats: The study put 150 to 200 TCR beta chains on its list as cytomegalovirus-associated. Subsequent analysis found a tendency for first-cohort TCR clusters to co-occur within the approximately 130 validation repertoires. Specificity of three CMV-associated chains for CMV antigens was verified in vitro.

Trimming took 5 bases from V and 5 from J, leaving 9 bases between them. Germline V gene sequence: CDR1 MDHEN, CDR2 SYDVKM. CDR3 length equals 12 residues. As to this clone: What it binds is not known.

Using immunoSEQ multiplex PCR, the repertoire was profiled, and TCRdb retains in-frame clones only, with some absent. The data contain roughly 280,000 clones, about 86% of them seen just once; the ten biggest clones take up about 1%. The donors were members of the validation cohort, which comprised 120 subjects and was separate from the first cohort of 600 to 800 subjects. This clonotype originated in a woman under 30 in good health and CMV-seronegative. Sample: PBMCs. The chain carries TRBV28 and TRBJ1-2; no definite D call. The CDR3 DNA reads TGTGCCAGCAGTCTGGCCCTTTATGGCTACACCTTC. Protein: CASSLALYGYTF.